This TCR beta chain emerged from a study of blood T cells in healthy people across ages. Caucasian individuals from Russia who were healthy and aged roughly 6 to 95 acted as donors. Total RNA amounts of at least 6 micrograms were extracted per sample. V lost 4 bases and J lost 4; bases outside the gene matches: 8. Germline V lookup: CDR1 MDHEN, CDR2 SYDVKM. The CDR3 runs to 15 residues. The second PCR ran roughly 7 to 12 cycles with a sample-barcoded 5' primer and J-beta primers. TCRdb analysed the 5' RACE reads with MiXCR anew, one entry per CDR3 protein. This sample yields around 800,000 distinct CDR3 sequences, of which around two fifths are seen a single time; around 21% belongs to the top ten.

The chain uses TRBV28 and TRBJ2-7, with 9 bases that match TRBD1. The clonotype was recovered from a man in his sixties in good health. Material for sequencing was blood. CDR3 bases: TGTGCCAGCAGTTCCCACAGGGGGCAGGGGTACGAGCAGTACTTC. Its translation: CASSSHRGQGYEQYF.